This record looks at one TCR beta chain sequence and its context. The sample originates from a study of blood T cell repertoires in COVID-19. On the study more broadly: The analysed material was cDNA or gDNA that came from T cells, B-cell-depleted T cells, or PBMCs.

This CDR3 has 13 amino acids. V was pared by 6 bases and J by 9 bases, with 8 bases of the junction left unmatched. Germline CDR1 is SQVTM and CDR2 is ANQGSEA. TCRdb's table, derived via immunoSEQ multiplex PCR, lists solely in-frame clones and lacks some. The top ten clones hold about 4% of a sample with about 200,000 clones, approximately 86% of them seen once. Ages ranged from roughly 18 to 100 years, with residence in 24 US areas. Participants had their cohort set by participant-reported clinical history. The chain carries TRBV29-1 and TRBJ2-1, with 10 bases aligning to TRBD2. The material sequenced was PBMCs or T cells enriched from blood (not recorded which). This TCR came from a woman aged 25 to 45 who had been exposed to COVID-19. The DNA for the CDR3 is TGCAGCGTCGGAGCGGGGGGGCAGGGTGAGCAGTTCTTC. Translating gives CSVGAGGQGEQFF.